A selection of T cell receptor beta chains follows, all from one sample in a study of OX40 agonist ivuxolimab in advanced cancers. Sequencing used immunoSEQ multiplex PCR; TCRdb keeps in-frame clones, though not all of them. The sample yields approximately 70,000 clones, 75% to 95% seen once. This specimen was CD4+ or CD8+ T cells sorted from blood, taken in a trial of the OX40 agonist ivuxolimab. The receptor source for this set is an adult with an advanced solid tumor such as melanoma, head and neck, liver or kidney cancer. Each CDR3 is given with its conserved first and last residue. The D gene is left open where the match is weak. Only part of the rows carry a size: once, few, many, or a class if the clone is expanded.

TRBJ1-3	TRBD1	TRBV2	-	TGTGCCAGCAGTGTGCCGGGACAGGGGGTAAACACCATATATTTT	CASSVPGQGVNTIYF
TRBJ2-1	-	TRBV7-2	-	TGTGCCAGCAGCTTAGTTACTAGCAATGAGCAGTTCTTC	CASSLVTSNEQFF
TRBJ1-1	TRBD1	TRBV6-5	few	TGTGCCAGCAGCCCGACAGGGAGCACTGAAGCTTTCTTT	CASSPTGSTEAFF
TRBJ1-1	-	TRBV5-6	-	TGTGCCAGCAGCTTTAAAGGGCCTACAGAAGCTTTCTTT	CASSFKGPTEAFF
TRBJ2-1	TRBD2	TRBV7-6	-	TGTGCCAGCAGCTTATCTCTAGCGGGGGCGTCCTACAATGAGCAGTTCTTC	CASSLSLAGASYNEQFF
TRBJ2-7	-	TRBV27	-	TGTGCCAGCAGCTCCTGGGGGGAGAGCTACGAGCAGTACTTC	CASSSWGESYEQYF
TRBJ1-1	-	TRBV5-6	-	TGTGCCAGCAGCTTGGGAGGGGTCGGGGAAGCTTTCTTT	CASSLGGVGEAFF
TRBJ2-3	-	TRBV27	once	TGTGCCAGCGGCCCCTTGGGGGGGCCCTCAGATACGCAGTATTTT	CASGPLGGPSDTQYF
TRBJ1-2	-	TRBV4-1	-	TGCGCCAGCAGCCAACAAAATGGGGATGGCTACACCTTC	CASSQQNGDGYTF
TRBJ1-1	-	TRBV5-1	-	TGCGCCAGCAGCTTGGCGGGCGTCACTGAAGCTTTCTTT	CASSLAGVTEAFF
TRBJ1-1	-	TRBV5-8	-	TGTGCCAGCAGCTTGGCCCAAGGGGGGACTGAAGCTTTCTTT	CASSLAQGGTEAFF